This entry features one TCR beta chain sequence. This clone was observed a single time. What this receptor recognizes is not known. No base qualities exist here, and no much larger clone lies one base off it. This record belongs to a study of cytomegalovirus exposure and HLA in healthy donors (TCRdb year 2017). Background on the whole study: According to an earlier analysis of several hundred of the donors, about 180 million T cells yielded 100 million or so unique TCR beta sequences and 276 Gb of sequence data. Approximately 310 gigabases of sequencing data and approximately 84 million unique TCR sequences were included in an early release covering about 620 HLA-typed donors. Of the roughly 430 genotyped donors, 81% fell in the genetic ancestry cluster associated with self-reported Caucasian donors. The aim of the study was to test whether cataloging public T cell receptors could identify signatures of past pathogen exposure. The study used immunosequencing to profile the T cell repertoires of about 670 subjects and linked those repertoires to cytomegalovirus serostatus. Besides the first cohort of hundreds of subjects, a separate validation cohort made up of 120 or so different subjects was used. The study combined high-throughput TCR immunosequencing, statistical association of individual TCRs with disease status, and machine learning to predict cytomegalovirus infection status. A later analysis re-analyzed previously published TCR beta repertoires from several hundred donors and added high-resolution HLA genotyping to study TCR occurrence patterns. Rather than using new phenotypic data, the later analysis identified candidate immune exposures from TCR beta sequences and from how often those sequences occurred across donors. To decide whether each TCR beta V gene segment behaved as functional or pseudogenic, an earlier analysis of over 500 of the donors relied on high-throughput TCR beta sequencing. Donor age, sex, ethnicity and CMV serostatus were collected together with the repertoire data. A later genetic analysis used genome-wide SNP genotypes for about three fifths of the 666 donors, treating that subset as a discovery cohort. All discovery cohort repertoires had been generated using a single sequencing platform. HLA typing covered class I and class II loci at four-digit resolution. The number of typed donors differed by locus: about 620-640 for A, B, C, DRB1 and DQB1; 522 for DQA1; over 600 for DPA1; and around 450 for DPB1. Roughly 5 DR-DQ haplotypes were handled as single units for association and clustering because linkage in the cohort was strong. Among some 400 genotyped donors of the cohort, an average of about 240,000 unique TCR beta nucleotide sequences was sequenced per donor, of which roughly 17% were non-productive.

The paper as a whole reports these results and caveats: In an earlier analysis of about 600 of the donors, most TCR beta V segments appeared in productive rearrangements about 87% or about 30% of the time, broadly matching IMGT annotations. Compared with the roughly 670-donor mean, donors in an Asian-associated ancestry cluster had fewer N-insertions in productive TCRs, according to a later genetic analysis. Several of the top co-occurrence clusters appeared to be linked to parvovirus B19, influenza, CMV and Epstein-Barr virus, according to a later analysis. In a later analysis, HLA-associated TCR beta chains showed more clonal expansion and lower generation probabilities than non-associated chains that were equally common. A further reported finding was that TCR beta sequences accurately predicted the HLA-A and HLA-B alleles for most subjects in the first cohort. In a later genetic analysis, a missense DCLRE1C variant was associated with V-gene and J-gene trimming of TCR beta chains, and the association was replicated in an independent cohort. Most TCR sequences were observed very rarely across donors, whereas some public TCRs were present in many individuals. A cluster of highly shared sequence variants was judged likely to represent a technical artifact of the sequencing pipeline. Because the 87-base-pair reads could not distinguish some IMGT-functional V segments, including TRBV6-2 and TRBV6-3, those segments were excluded. A later analysis found that most CMV-associated TCR beta chains appeared HLA-restricted, with HLA associations seemingly driven largely by CMV exposure. The authors suggested that the approach could potentially be extended to other disease states and immunological phenotypes. The only immune exposure information available for the cohort was CMV serostatus. In this cohort, only TCR beta chains were sequenced, and detectable features were limited by the absence of alpha or paired-chain data. Strong co-occurrence of HLA alleles, especially DR and DQ, made assigning TCR associations to individual alleles difficult. The study gave a list of under 200 TCR beta chains associated with cytomegalovirus. Cytomegalovirus status was reported to be diagnosed by the classifier with high specificity and sensitivity in both the original and validation cohorts. HLA typing was unavailable for some donors at each locus, so association tests used only the typed subset. In vitro tests confirmed that a few of the cytomegalovirus-associated TCR beta chains recognize cytomegalovirus antigens. A later analysis associated about 17,000 TCR beta sequences with specific HLA alleles at a false discovery rate of 0.05. The earlier analysis of 587 of the donors excluded seventeen rarely observed V segments, including chromosome 9 orphons, because counts were too low. Linkage disequilibrium might explain the correlated functional status among segregating V segments, but an unknown experimental factor could not be ruled out. Sequencing depth was assumed to be roughly uniform across donors in the presence/absence analyses, though that assumption may not hold. A later analysis found that TCR association rates varied across HLA loci, with DRB1 alleles showing the most associated TCRs and HLA-C alleles the fewest.

Library preparation used the immunoSEQ multiplex PCR assay. For the multiplex PCR, a mixture combining 60 forward primers for TCR Vbeta segments and 13 reverse primers for TCR Jbeta segments was used. A multiplex PCR assay on genomic DNA amplified the CDR3 region of rearranged TCR beta genes. Amplified TCR beta libraries were sequenced as 87-base-pair reads on the Illumina HiSeq System. In the authors' own workflow: Across the 670 or so repertoires, a later analysis counted tens of millions of unique TCR beta chains, around 11 million of which were shared by at least two donors. A nearest-neighbor algorithm error-corrected the raw reads and collapsed the reads into unique sequences, merging closely related sequences to remove PCR and sequencing errors. To assign V, D and J gene segments, CDR3 sequences were aligned to IMGT reference sequences. For a sequence to be retained, at least a six-nucleotide match to both a V gene segment and a J gene segment was required. A rearrangement was called productive if the CDR3 had no stop codons and remained in frame with V and J, and every other rearrangement was called non-productive. CDR3 was defined according to IMGT convention as the region running from the second conserved V-encoded cysteine to the conserved J-encoded phenylalanine. The earlier analysis of about 590 of the donors excluded sequences that lacked an unambiguous match to a single V gene segment. An earlier analysis of some 500 of the donors classified V segments as functional when productive rearrangements were above 56.7% and as segregating when the standard deviation between donors was above 5%. To diagnose cytomegalovirus status from the catalog of TCR beta chain sequences, a statistical classification framework was built. In a later analysis, V and J genes were assigned by comparing TCR nucleotide sequences against IMGT/GENE-DB human TR gene sequences. Using the TCRdist pipeline, a later analysis assigned CDR3 sequences along with most-parsimonious VDJ recombination scenarios. A later analysis defined each TCR beta chain by its CDR3 amino acid sequence plus V-gene family, and excluded reads lacking a unique V-gene family. A later analysis removed 500 to 600 highly shared, low-generation-probability nucleotide sequences to deal with suspected cross-contamination and a sequencing artifact. In a later analysis, a clonal expansion index was calculated for each public chain from normalized within-repertoire ranks of inferred template counts. Generation probabilities in a later analysis came from a VDJ recombination model fitted to out-of-frame rearrangements, and those results were checked against IGoR. A later analysis scored TCR-TCR, TCR-HLA and TCR-CMV co-occurrence with hypergeometric tests, applying a repertoire-size bias correction to TCR pairs. In a later analysis, false discovery rates were estimated by permuting HLA or CMV assignments 20 times. In a later analysis, co-occurring TCRs were grouped with DBSCAN, and TCRdist sequence similarity was added when clustering was performed within HLA-allele-positive subsets. For co-occurrence clustering, repertoires with fewer than 30,000 or more than 120,000 public chains were excluded, along with roughly five repertoires with anomalous nucleotide sharing. TCRdb stores this immuneACCESS table with in-frame sequences only. Part of the clones is absent; in the studies checked, under half of the shortfall reflects unresolved V genes, and no reason is known for the rest. V, J and clone size are taken as reported in that table, and D and trimming were inferred from the DNA itself. A total of roughly 130,000 clones appear in this sample, just over 65% of them only once. The top ten hold around 6% of the sample.

The cohort comprised 666 healthy bone marrow donors. Cohort members were all nominally healthy when sampled, although unrecorded immune exposures were likely present. The donor was CMV seronegative and was included in the group of several hundred seronegative cohort members. A peripheral blood sample was collected from each donor, and TCR beta sequencing was performed on peripheral blood mononuclear cells. The Qiagen DNeasy Blood Extraction Kit was used to extract genomic DNA from the blood cell samples. There are 15 amino acids in the CDR3, from cysteine to phenylalanine inclusive. The entry retains the CDR3 DNA only, 45 bases that are in frame from base 1. The germline V gene gives CDR1 as SGHTA and CDR2 as FQGNSA. The trim is 1 base for V and 7 bases for J, with a gap of 14 bases between the germline ends.

Recombination connected TRBV7-2 to TRBJ1-5; TRBD1 is perhaps the D gene, given 6 matching bases. The sequenced sample consisted of PBMCs. The sequence was collected from a woman aged 60-75 years in good health and CMV-seronegative. The CDR3 protein sequence reads: CASSLDGRGRQPQHF. The DNA reads TGTGCCAGCAGCTTAGATGGCAGGGGAAGACAGCCCCAGCATTTT.